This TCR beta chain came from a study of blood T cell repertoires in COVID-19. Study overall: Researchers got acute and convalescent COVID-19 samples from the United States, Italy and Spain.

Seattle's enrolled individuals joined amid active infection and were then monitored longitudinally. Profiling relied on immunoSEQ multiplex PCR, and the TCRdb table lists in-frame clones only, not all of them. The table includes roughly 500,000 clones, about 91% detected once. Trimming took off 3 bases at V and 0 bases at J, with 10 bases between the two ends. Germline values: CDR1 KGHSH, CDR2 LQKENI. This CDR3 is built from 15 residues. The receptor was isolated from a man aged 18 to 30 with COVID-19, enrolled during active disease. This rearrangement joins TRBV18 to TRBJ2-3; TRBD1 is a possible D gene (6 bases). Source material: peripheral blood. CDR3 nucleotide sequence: TGTGCCAGCTCACCTAGGACAGTTAGCACAGATACGCAGTATTTT. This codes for CASSPRTVSTDTQYF. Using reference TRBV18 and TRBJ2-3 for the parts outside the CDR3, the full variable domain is NAGVMQNPRHLVRRRGQEARLRCSPMKGHSHVYWYRQLPEEGLKFMVYLQKENIIDESGMPKERFSAEFPKEGPSILRIQQVVRGDSAAYFCASSPRTVSTDTQYFGPGTRLTVL.